This T cell receptor (beta chain) comes out of a study of cytomegalovirus exposure and HLA in healthy donors. Study conclusions and caveats: Only CMV serostatus was available as immune exposure information.

PCR used 60 Vbeta primers and 13 Jbeta primers. Profiled with immunoSEQ multiplex PCR; TCRdb holds only in-frame clones, not every one. Of over 150,000 clones in the sample, about 80% were seen once. This clone has a single count. No antigen is known for it. Germline and junction disagree at one end, which may indicate a read error. What was sequenced was PBMCs. The source of this sequence is a middle-aged man in good health and CMV-seronegative.

CDR3 loop: CASSQVILAKNSQYF. The CDR3 nucleotides are TGCGCCAGCAGCCAAGTAATACTAGCCAAAAACAGTCAGTACTTC. The chain links TRBV4-1 to TRBJ2-4, with TRBD2 as a possible D gene (6 bases). The CDR3 is made up of 15 amino acids. CDR1 MGHRA and CDR2 YSYEKL come from the germline V gene.